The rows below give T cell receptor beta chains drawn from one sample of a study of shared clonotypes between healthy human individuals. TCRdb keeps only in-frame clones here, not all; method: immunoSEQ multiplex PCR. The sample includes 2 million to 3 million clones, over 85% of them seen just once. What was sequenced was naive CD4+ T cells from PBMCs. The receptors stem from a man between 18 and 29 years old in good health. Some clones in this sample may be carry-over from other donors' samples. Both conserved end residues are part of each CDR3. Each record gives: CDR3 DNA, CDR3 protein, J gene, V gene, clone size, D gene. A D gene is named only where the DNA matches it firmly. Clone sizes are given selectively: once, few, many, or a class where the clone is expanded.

TGTGCCAGCTGGAGGTCTGGGGCCAACGTCCTGACTTTC,CASWRSGANVLTF,TRBJ2-6,TRBV11-2,.,.
TGTGCCAGCAGCCTACGGAGGTGGGGTGAGGAGCTGTTTTTT,CASSLRRWGEELFF,TRBJ2-2,TRBV7-2,few,.
TGTGCCAGCAGCTTAACCCCCCGGAAGTTCTCTATGAACACCGGGGAGCTGTTTTTT,CASSLTPRKFSMNTGELFF,TRBJ2-2,TRBV7-2,.,.
TGTGCCAGCACCCCCTACGCGGGACAGGGGGATACGCAGTATTTT,CASTPYAGQGDTQYF,TRBJ2-3,TRBV5-5,.,TRBD1
TGTGCCAGCAGTTCGACAGGGAACTATGGCTACACCTTC,CASSSTGNYGYTF,TRBJ1-2,TRBV27,.,TRBD1
TGTGCCAGCATATCCGGGACAGGGGGACCTAGTGGCTACACCTTC,CASISGTGGPSGYTF,TRBJ1-2,TRBV28,.,TRBD1
TGTGCCATCAGTGCCCGTGGGGCTAGCGGGAGTCTCAACTCCTACAATGAGCAGTTCTTC,CAISARGASGSLNSYNEQFF,TRBJ2-1,TRBV10-3,once,TRBD2
TGTGCCAGCAGTGTCCCAACGAACAATCAGCCCCAGCATTTT,CASSVPTNNQPQHF,TRBJ1-5,TRBV6-1,.,.
TGTGCCAGCAGTGCGGGAAGATACGAGCAGTACTTC,CASSAGRYEQYF,TRBJ2-7,TRBV2,.,.
TGTGCCAGCAGCCTAAGGGGAGCAGGCTCCTACAATGAGCAGTTCTTC,CASSLRGAGSYNEQFF,TRBJ2-1,TRBV7-6,.,.
TGTGCCAGCTCACCCGCCGGGCGGGAGACCCAGTACTTC,CASSPAGRETQYF,TRBJ2-5,TRBV18,.,.
TGTGCCAGCTCATCCGGACAGGGTTTGCAGTACTTC,CASSSGQGLQYF,TRBJ2-7,TRBV18,.,TRBD1
TGTGCCAGCAGCTTCACACCGGGACAGGTTTTCTTC,CASSFTPGQVFF,TRBJ2-1,TRBV7-2,once,TRBD1
TGCGCCAGCAGCCCCACTAGCGGAAGCTCCTACAATGAGCAGTTCTTC,CASSPTSGSSYNEQFF,TRBJ2-1,TRBV5-1,.,TRBD2
TGCGCCAGCAGCTTGACAGTGTTAAGTGGCTACACCTTC,CASSLTVLSGYTF,TRBJ1-2,TRBV5-1,few,.
TGTGCCATCAGCCCCGAGGGGAGATCAGGGTCCTACAATGAGCAGTTCTTC,CAISPEGRSGSYNEQFF,TRBJ2-1,TRBV10-3,.,.
TGTGCCAGCAGCGTCAGGGCCACCGGGGAGCTGTTTTTT,CASSVRATGELFF,TRBJ2-2,TRBV7-2,few,.
TGTGCCAGCAGCTTATTGCGGACCGGCACCGGGGAGCTGTTTTTT,CASSLLRTGTGELFF,TRBJ2-2,TRBV11-2,.,.
TGCAGCGTTTCCGGGACTAGCGGGAGAGGAAGCTCCTACGAGCAGTACTTC,CSVSGTSGRGSSYEQYF,TRBJ2-7,TRBV29-1,.,TRBD2
TGCGCCAGCAGCTTGAGTTCGGCAGGGGGCAGGAGGGGAGCTTTCTTT,CASSLSSAGGRRGAFF,TRBJ1-1,TRBV5-1,.,TRBD1
TGTGCCAGCAGCTTAGTGGACAGCACAGATACGCAGTATTTT,CASSLVDSTDTQYF,TRBJ2-3,TRBV7-9,.,.
TGTGCCAGCAGTACAACCCCCAGGGGAGGGCAACAGCCCCAGCATTTT,CASSTTPRGGQQPQHF,TRBJ1-5,TRBV28,.,.
TGCAGTGCTAGTAACTATGGCTACACCTTC,CSASNYGYTF,TRBJ1-2,TRBV20-1,.,.
TGCGCCAGCAGCCAAGTGGCGGGCAACACTGAAGCTTTCTTT,CASSQVAGNTEAFF,TRBJ1-1,TRBV4-1,.,.
TGTGCCAGCAGCCGGCCGGGACAAGAAGCTTTCTTT,CASSRPGQEAFF,TRBJ1-1,TRBV7-6,.,.
TGTGCCAGCAGCTTGGGGACAGGGTTGCATCAGCCCCAGCATTTT,CASSLGTGLHQPQHF,TRBJ1-5,TRBV5-4,.,TRBD1
TGCGCCAGCAGCTTGGGGGACATAGCCTATGGCTACACCTTC,CASSLGDIAYGYTF,TRBJ1-2,TRBV5-1,.,.
TGCGCCAGCAGCCAAGCCGGGACATCGAGCACAGATACGCAGTATTTT,CASSQAGTSSTDTQYF,TRBJ2-3,TRBV4-3,.,.
TGTGCCAGCAGCTTAAGCTCTGGGGCCAACGTCCTGACTTTC,CASSLSSGANVLTF,TRBJ2-6,TRBV7-3,.,.
TGTGCCAGCAGCTTAGCAGGGGTTACTGAAGCTTTCTTT,CASSLAGVTEAFF,TRBJ1-1,TRBV5-4,once,.
TGTGCCAGCAGTCCGACCGGGACTAGCGGGAAGCAGTACTTC,CASSPTGTSGKQYF,TRBJ2-7,TRBV27,.,TRBD2
TGTGCCAGCTCGTCCGGGACAGGGGCGAACACTGAAGCTTTCTTT,CASSSGTGANTEAFF,TRBJ1-1,TRBV18,once,TRBD1
TGCGCCAGCAGCTTTTCGAGGTCGGGGACTAGAAGGGAGGAGACCCAGTACTTC,CASSFSRSGTRREETQYF,TRBJ2-5,TRBV5-1,.,TRBD2
TGTGCCAGTAGTAAAACACCGGGACAGGGATCCGGTGAGGCCAACGTCCTGACTTTC,CASSKTPGQGSGEANVLTF,TRBJ2-6,TRBV19,.,TRBD1
TGTGCCAGCAGCTCACAGACAGGGAGGAACACTGAAGCTTTCTTT,CASSSQTGRNTEAFF,TRBJ1-1,TRBV7-9,.,TRBD1
TGTGCCAGCAGCTTAGGCCTTACCTACGAGCAGTACTTC,CASSLGLTYEQYF,TRBJ2-7,TRBV11-2,once,.
TGTGCCAGCGGGCTCAACACTGCCTACGAGCAGTACTTC,CASGLNTAYEQYF,TRBJ2-7,TRBV27,.,.
TGCGCCAGCAGCGTGGACAGATCTGGAAACACCATATATTTT,CASSVDRSGNTIYF,TRBJ1-3,TRBV5-1,.,.
TGTGCCAGCTCGCCGACCCCGGCGGCCGATACGCAGTATTTT,CASSPTPAADTQYF,TRBJ2-3,TRBV18,.,.
TGTGCCAGCAGTTTATTGTCGACCCCCTACAATGAGCAGTTCTTC,CASSLLSTPYNEQFF,TRBJ2-1,TRBV28,.,.